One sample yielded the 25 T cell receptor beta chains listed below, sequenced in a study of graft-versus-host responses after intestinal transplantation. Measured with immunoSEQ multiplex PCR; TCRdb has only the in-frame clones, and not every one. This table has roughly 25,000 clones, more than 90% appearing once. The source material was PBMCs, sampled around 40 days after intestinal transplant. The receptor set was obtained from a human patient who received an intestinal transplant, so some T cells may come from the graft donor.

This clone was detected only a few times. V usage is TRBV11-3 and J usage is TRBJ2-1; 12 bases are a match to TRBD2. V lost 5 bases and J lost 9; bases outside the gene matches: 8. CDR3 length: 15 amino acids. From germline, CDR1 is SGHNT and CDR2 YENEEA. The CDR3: CASSPTTSGSPEQFF. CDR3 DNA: TGTGCCAGCAGCCCTACGACTAGCGGGAGCCCTGAGCAGTTCTTC.

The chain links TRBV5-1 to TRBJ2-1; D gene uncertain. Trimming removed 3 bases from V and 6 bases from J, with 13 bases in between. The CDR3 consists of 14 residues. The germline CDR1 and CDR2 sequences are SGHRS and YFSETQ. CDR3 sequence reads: CASSWEGEVNEQFF. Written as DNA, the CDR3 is TGCGCCAGCAGCTGGGAAGGTGAGGTCAATGAGCAGTTCTTC. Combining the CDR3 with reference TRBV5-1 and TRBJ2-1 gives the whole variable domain KAGVTQTPRYLIKTRGQQVTLSCSPISGHRSVSWYQQTPGQGLQFLFEYFSETQRNKGNFPGRFSGRQFSNSRSEMNVSTLELGDSALYLCASSWEGEVNEQFFGPGTRLTVL.

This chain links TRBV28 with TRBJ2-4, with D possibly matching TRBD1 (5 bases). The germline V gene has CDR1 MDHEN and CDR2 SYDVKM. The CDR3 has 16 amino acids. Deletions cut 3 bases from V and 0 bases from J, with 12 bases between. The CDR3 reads CASSFNMGLAKNIQYF. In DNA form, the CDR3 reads TGTGCCAGCAGTTTTAATATGGGGCTAGCCAAAAACATTCAGTACTTC.

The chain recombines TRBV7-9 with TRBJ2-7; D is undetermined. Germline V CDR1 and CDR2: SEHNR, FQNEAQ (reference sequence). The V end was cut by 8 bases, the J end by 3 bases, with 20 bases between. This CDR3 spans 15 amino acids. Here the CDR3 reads CASPSFFGQIYEQYF. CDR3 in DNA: TGTGCCAGCCCCTCTTTCTTCGGCCAGATCTACGAGCAGTACTTC.

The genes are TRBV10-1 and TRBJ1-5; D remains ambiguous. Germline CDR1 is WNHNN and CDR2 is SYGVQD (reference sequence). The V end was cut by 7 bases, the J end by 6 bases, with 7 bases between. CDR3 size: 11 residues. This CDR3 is CASIDGQPQHF. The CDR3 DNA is TGCGCCAGCATCGATGGTCAGCCCCAGCATTTT.

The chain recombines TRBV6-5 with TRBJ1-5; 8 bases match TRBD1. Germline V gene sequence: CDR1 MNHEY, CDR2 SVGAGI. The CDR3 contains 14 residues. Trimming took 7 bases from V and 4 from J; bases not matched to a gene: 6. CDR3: CASISDRGNQPQHF. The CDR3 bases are TGTGCCAGCATTTCAGACAGGGGAAATCAGCCCCAGCATTTT.

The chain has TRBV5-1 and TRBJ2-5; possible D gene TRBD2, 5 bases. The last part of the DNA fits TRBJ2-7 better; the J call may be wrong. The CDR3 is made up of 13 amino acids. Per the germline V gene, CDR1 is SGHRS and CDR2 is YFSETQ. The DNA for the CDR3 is TGCGCCAGCAGCTTGGGAACAGCGGACGAGCAGTACTTC. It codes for CASSLGTADEQYF.

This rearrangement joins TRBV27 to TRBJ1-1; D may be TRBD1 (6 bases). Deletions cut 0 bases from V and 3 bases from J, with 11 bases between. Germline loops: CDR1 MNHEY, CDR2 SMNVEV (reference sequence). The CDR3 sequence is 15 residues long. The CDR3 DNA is TGTGCCAGCAGTTTATCCAGGGCAGGGGACACTGAAGCTTTCTTT. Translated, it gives CASSLSRAGDTEAFF.

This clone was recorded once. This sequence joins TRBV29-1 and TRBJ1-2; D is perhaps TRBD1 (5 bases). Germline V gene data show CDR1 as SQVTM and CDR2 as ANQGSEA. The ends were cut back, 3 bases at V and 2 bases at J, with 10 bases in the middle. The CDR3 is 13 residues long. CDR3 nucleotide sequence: TGCAGCGTTGATTACGGGGCGAACTATGGCTACACCTTC. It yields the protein CSVDYGANYGYTF. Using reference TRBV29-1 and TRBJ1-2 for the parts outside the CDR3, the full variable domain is SAVISQKPSRDICQRGTSLTIQCQVDSQVTMMFWYRQQPGQSLTLIATANQGSEATYESGFVIDKFPISRPNLTFSTLTVSNMSPEDSSIYLCSVDYGANYGYTFGSGTRLTVV.

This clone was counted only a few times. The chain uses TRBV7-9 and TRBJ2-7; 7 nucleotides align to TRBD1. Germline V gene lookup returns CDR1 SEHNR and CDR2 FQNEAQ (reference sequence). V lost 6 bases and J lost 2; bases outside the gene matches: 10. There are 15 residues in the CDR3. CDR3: CASSAPGQRPYEQYF. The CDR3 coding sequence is TGTGCCAGCAGTGCACCGGGACAGCGTCCCTACGAGCAGTACTTC.

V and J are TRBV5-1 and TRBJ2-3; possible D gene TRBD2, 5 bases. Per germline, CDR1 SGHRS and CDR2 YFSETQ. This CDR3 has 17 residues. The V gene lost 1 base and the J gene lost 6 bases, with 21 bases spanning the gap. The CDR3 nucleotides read TGCGCCAGCAGCTTGTACTGGACCCCGGTGGGAGCCGATACGCAGTATTTT. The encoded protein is CASSLYWTPVGADTQYF.

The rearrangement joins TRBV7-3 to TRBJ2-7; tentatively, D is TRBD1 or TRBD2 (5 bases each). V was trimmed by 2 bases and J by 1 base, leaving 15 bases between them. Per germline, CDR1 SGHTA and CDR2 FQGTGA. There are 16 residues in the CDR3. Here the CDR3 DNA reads TGTGCCAGCAGCTTAGAGCCGGTCGGGGCTTCCTACGAGCAGTACTTC. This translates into CASSLEPVGASYEQYF.

The CDR3 region is CATSREGRTDTQYF. The CDR3 bases are TGTGCCACCAGCAGAGAAGGGCGCACAGATACGCAGTATTTT. The chain combines TRBV15 with TRBJ2-3; no reliable D call. The germline CDR1 and CDR2 sequences are LNHNV and YYDKDF (reference sequence). V was trimmed by 0 bases and J by 1 base, leaving 5 bases between them. This CDR3 contains 14 residues. The full variable domain, completed using reference TRBV15 and TRBJ2-3, is DAMVIQNPRYQVTQFGKPVTLSCSQTLNHNVMYWYQQKSSQAPKLLFHYYDKDFNNEADTPDNFQSRRPNTSFCFLDIRSPGLGDTAMYLCATSREGRTDTQYFGPGTRLTVL.

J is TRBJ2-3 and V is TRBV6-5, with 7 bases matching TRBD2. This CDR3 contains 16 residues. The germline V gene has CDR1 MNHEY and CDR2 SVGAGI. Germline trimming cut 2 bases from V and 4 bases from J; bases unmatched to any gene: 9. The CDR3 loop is CASSYEAGRAPDTQYF. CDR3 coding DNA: TGTGCCAGCAGTTACGAAGCGGGGAGGGCCCCAGATACGCAGTATTTT.

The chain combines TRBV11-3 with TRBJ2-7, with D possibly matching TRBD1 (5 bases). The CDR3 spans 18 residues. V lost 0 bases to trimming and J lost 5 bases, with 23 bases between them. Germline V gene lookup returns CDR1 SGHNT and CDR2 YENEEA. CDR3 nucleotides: TGTGCCAGCAGCTTAGATAGTAAGGGCAGGGTGTTTCCTGACGAGCAGTACTTC. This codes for CASSLDSKGRVFPDEQYF.

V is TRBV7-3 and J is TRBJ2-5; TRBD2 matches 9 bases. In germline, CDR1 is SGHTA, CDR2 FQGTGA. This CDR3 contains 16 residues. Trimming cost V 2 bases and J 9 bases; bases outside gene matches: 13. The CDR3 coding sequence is TGTGCCAGCAGCTTAGCGCGGGGACTAGCCCGCAAGGCCCAGTACTTC. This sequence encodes CASSLARGLARKAQYF.

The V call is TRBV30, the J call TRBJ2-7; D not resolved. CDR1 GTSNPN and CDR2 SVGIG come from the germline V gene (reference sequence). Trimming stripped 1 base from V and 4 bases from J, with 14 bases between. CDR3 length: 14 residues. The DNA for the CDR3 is TGTGCCTGGAGTGCGCTCGACACGAGGTACGAGCAGTACTTC. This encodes CAWSALDTRYEQYF.

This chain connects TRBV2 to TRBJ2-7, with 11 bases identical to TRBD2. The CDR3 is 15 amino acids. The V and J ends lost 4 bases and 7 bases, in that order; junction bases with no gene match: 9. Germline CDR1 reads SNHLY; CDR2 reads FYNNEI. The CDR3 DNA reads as TGTGCCAGCAGTGGGGGACTAGCGGCAGCACGAGAGCAGTACTTC. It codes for CASSGGLAAAREQYF.

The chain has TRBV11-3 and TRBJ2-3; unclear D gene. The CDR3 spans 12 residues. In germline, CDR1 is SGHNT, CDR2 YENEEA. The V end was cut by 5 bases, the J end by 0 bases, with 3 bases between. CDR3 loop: CASSQSTDTQYF. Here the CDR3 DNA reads TGTGCCAGCAGCCAGAGCACAGATACGCAGTATTTT. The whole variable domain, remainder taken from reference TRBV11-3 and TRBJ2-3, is EAGVVQSPRYKIIEKKQPVAFWCNPISGHNTLYWYLQNLGQGPELLIRYENEEAVDDSQLPKDRFSAERLKGVDSTLKIQPAELGDSAVYLCASSQSTDTQYFGPGTRLTVL.

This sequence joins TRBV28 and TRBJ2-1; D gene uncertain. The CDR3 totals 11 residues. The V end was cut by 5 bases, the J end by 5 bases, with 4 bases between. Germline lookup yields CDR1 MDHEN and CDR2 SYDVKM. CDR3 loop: CASSLNNEQFF. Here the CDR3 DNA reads TGTGCCAGCAGTCTCAACAATGAGCAGTTCTTC.

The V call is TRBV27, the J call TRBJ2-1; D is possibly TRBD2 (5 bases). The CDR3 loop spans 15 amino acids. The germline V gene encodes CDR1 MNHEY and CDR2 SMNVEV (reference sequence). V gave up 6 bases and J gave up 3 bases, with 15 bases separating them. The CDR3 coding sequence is TGTGCCAGCAGCCCTCTAGGACTCCACTACAATGAGCAGTTCTTC. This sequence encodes CASSPLGLHYNEQFF.

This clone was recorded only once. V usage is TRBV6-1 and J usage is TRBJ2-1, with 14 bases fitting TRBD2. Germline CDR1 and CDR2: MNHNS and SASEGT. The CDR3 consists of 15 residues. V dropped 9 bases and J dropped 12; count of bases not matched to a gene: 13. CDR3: CASGEGLAGAGGQFF. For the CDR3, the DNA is TGTGCCAGTGGGGAGGGACTAGCGGGAGCGGGGGGGCAGTTCTTC.

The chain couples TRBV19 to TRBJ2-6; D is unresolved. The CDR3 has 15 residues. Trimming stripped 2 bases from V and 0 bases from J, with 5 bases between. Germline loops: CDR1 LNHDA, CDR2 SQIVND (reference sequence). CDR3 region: CASSIIISGANVLTF. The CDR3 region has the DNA TGTGCCAGTAGTATAATCATCTCTGGGGCCAACGTCCTGACTTTC.

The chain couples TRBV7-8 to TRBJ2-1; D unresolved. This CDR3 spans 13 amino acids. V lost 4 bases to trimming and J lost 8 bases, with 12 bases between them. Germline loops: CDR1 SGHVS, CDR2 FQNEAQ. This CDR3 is CASSYFPMDEQFF. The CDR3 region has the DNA TGTGCCAGCAGCTACTTCCCTATGGATGAGCAGTTCTTC.

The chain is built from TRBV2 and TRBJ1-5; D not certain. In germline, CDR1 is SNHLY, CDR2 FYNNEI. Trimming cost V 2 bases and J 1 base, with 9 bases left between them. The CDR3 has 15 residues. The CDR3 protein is CASSEMDESNQPQHF. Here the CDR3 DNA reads TGTGCCAGCAGTGAAATGGACGAAAGCAATCAGCCCCAGCATTTT.